This TCR beta chain stems from a study of T cell responses to AZD1222 COVID-19 vaccine. The CDR3 is 15 residues long. CDR1 and CDR2 (germline): ENHRY, SYGVKD. The V gene lost 11 bases and the J gene lost 3 bases, with 20 bases spanning the gap. Clones were sequenced by immunoSEQ multiplex PCR, and TCRdb holds only the in-frame ones, with some missing. Of around 66,000 clones listed, 88% are singletons. V gene TRBV10-3 combines with J gene TRBJ2-1; perhaps TRBD2 as D (6 bases). The sequences come from peripheral blood, collected 28 days after the second dose of the MenACWY control vaccine. This receptor was taken from an adult who received the MenACWY meningococcal vaccine as a control. Here the CDR3 reads CASRASDGDYNEQFF. The CDR3 DNA reads as TGTGCCTCTAGAGCTAGCGACGGGGACTACAATGAGCAGTTCTTC.